What follows are 9 T cell receptor beta chains derived from one specimen sequenced in a study of blood T cell repertoires in COVID-19. The assay was immunoSEQ multiplex PCR, and TCRdb's table has in-frame clones only and misses some. The data hold approximately 140,000 clones, with under 85% observed a single time. What was sequenced was peripheral blood. The receptor source for this set is a woman aged 80 or over in a cohort sampled during active or convalescent COVID-19.

The chain carries TRBV4-1 and TRBJ1-1, with TRBD1 matching over 9 bases. The CDR3 is 15 amino acids. Germline CDR1 reads MGHRA; CDR2 reads YSYEKL. Trimming removed 5 bases from V and 0 bases from J; junction bases left unmatched: 4. CDR3 in amino acids: CASSGQGSLNTEAFF. In DNA form, the CDR3 reads TGCGCCAGCAGCGGACAGGGGTCTTTGAACACTGAAGCTTTCTTT.

The CDR3 reads CASSVATGNGYGYTF. Written as DNA, the CDR3 is TGTGCCAGCAGCGTAGCCACAGGGAATGGCTATGGCTACACCTTC. The chain combines TRBV9 with TRBJ1-2, with D perhaps matching TRBD1 (6 bases). The CDR3 consists of 15 residues. Germline V gene lookup returns CDR1 SGDLS and CDR2 YYNGEE. V dropped 0 bases and J dropped 4 bases, with 13 bases sitting between them.

The chain uses TRBV5-1 and TRBJ2-5; D remains unclear. CDR3 length: 14 amino acids. V was pared by 2 bases and J by 1 base, with 9 bases between. Germline values: CDR1 SGHRS, CDR2 YFSETQ. In nucleotides, the CDR3 is TGCGCCAGCAGCTTACTGGTTAGCCAAGAGACCCAGTACTTC. It translates to CASSLLVSQETQYF. The full variable domain, completed using reference TRBV5-1 and TRBJ2-5, is KAGVTQTPRYLIKTRGQQVTLSCSPISGHRSVSWYQQTPGQGLQFLFEYFSETQRNKGNFPGRFSGRQFSNSRSEMNVSTLELGDSALYLCASSLLVSQETQYFGPGTRLLVL.

Concerning this clone: Other DNA sequences in the sample encode the same CDR3. The rearrangement links TRBV29-1 to TRBJ1-1, with a tentative D call TRBD1 (5 bases). This CDR3 has 13 amino acids. V shed 4 bases and J shed 2 bases, with 11 bases lying between them. Germline loops: CDR1 SQVTM, CDR2 ANQGSEA. This CDR3 is CSVVRGGNTEAFF. The CDR3 DNA is TGCAGCGTTGTTCGGGGGGGAAACACTGAAGCTTTCTTT.

The chain carries TRBV20-1 and TRBJ2-7, with D tentatively TRBD1 (5 bases). V was shortened by 3 bases and J by 2 bases, with 8 bases between the two germline ends. This CDR3 contains 12 residues. CDR1 DFQATT and CDR2 SNEGSKA come from the germline V gene (reference sequence). The CDR3 spells CSASAGTYEQYV. The CDR3, as DNA: TGCAGTGCTAGTGCAGGGACCTACGAGCAGTACGTC.

V usage is TRBV16 and J usage is TRBJ2-5, with D unresolved. This CDR3 contains 12 residues. Germline values: CDR1 KGHSY, CDR2 FQNENV. V dropped 2 bases and J dropped 5 bases, with 6 bases sitting between them. CDR3 sequence reads: CASSQLVETQYF. For the CDR3, the DNA is TGTGCCAGCAGCCAACTAGTCGAGACCCAGTACTTC.

The chain couples TRBV2 to TRBJ2-3, with D perhaps matching TRBD1 (5 bases). Germline V CDR1 and CDR2: SNHLY, FYNNEI. This CDR3 is 14 amino acids long. V dropped 7 bases and J dropped 3 bases, with 14 bases sitting between them. The CDR3 bases are TGTGCCAGCAAGGCGGTGCAGGGAACAGATACGCAGTATTTT. Its protein is CASKAVQGTDTQYF.

This clone was seen more than once but under ten times. The chain uses TRBV30 and TRBJ1-4; TRBD1 aligns across 7 bases. This CDR3 is 14 amino acids long. The V and J ends lost 5 bases and 8 bases, in that order; junction bases with no gene match: 11. Germline loops: CDR1 GTSNPN, CDR2 SVGIG (reference sequence). The CDR3 sequence: CAWGYIGGDEKLFF. As DNA, the CDR3 is TGTGCCTGGGGTTATATAGGGGGCGACGAAAAACTGTTTTTT.

This clone was seen only once. This chain joins TRBV21-1 and TRBJ1-1; the DNA was not compared with TRBD1, the D call given in the table. TRBV21-1 is a listed pseudogene. The CDR3 is 14 residues long. The CDR3 here is CASSTQQGDTEAFF. Written as DNA, the CDR3 is TGTGCCAGCAGCACTCAGCAGGGGGACACTGAAGCTTTCTTT.